The next 30 T cell receptor beta chains were all read from a single sample in a study of beta chain features in type 1 diabetes. Every bit of the isolated RNA underwent reverse transcription, so sequencing read expressed TCRB transcripts. The table came from immunoSEQ multiplex PCR; TCRdb's copy has only in-frame clones and leaves some out. The sample yields over 300,000 clones, less than 10% seen once. Sequencing was carried out using central memory CD4+ T cells from blood. These receptors came from a young woman in good health.

The rearrangement uses TRBV6-5 and TRBJ1-1; D is unresolved. The V gene's germline CDR1 is MNHEY and CDR2 SVGAGI. CDR3 length: 15 residues. V dropped 5 bases and J dropped 3 bases, with 16 bases sitting between them. The CDR3 nucleotides are TGTGCCAGCAGTCAGGCTACGACGATGGACACTGAAGCTTTCTTT. Protein product: CASSQATTMDTEAFF.

This clone was observed a few times. J is TRBJ2-1 and V is TRBV6-5; the D is unclear. Trimming removed 6 bases from V and 5 bases from J, with 17 bases in between. CDR1 and CDR2 (germline): MNHEY, SVGAGI. The CDR3 has 15 amino acids. The CDR3 here is CASRGRNTHNNEQFF. The CDR3, as DNA: TGTGCCAGCAGAGGTCGGAACACCCACAACAATGAGCAGTTCTTC.

There are a few counts of this clone. The rearrangement uses TRBV7-3 and TRBJ2-2; 10 nucleotides agree with TRBD2. The CDR3 totals 14 residues. The junction had 1 base not matched to a gene; V was cut back by 6 bases and J by 3 bases. Germline CDR1 SGHTA, CDR2 FQGTGA. Here the CDR3 reads CASRLAGDTGELFF. DNA for the CDR3: TGTGCCAGCAGGCTAGCGGGAGACACCGGGGAGCTGTTTTTT.

The chain joins TRBV7-9 to TRBJ2-1; TRBD2 matches at 10 bases. J lost 4 bases, V lost 1 base, and 7 bases had no gene match. Germline CDR1 SEHNR, CDR2 FQNEAQ (reference sequence). The CDR3 has 17 amino acids. This chain's CDR3 is CASSLGAGLADYNEQFF. CDR3 sequence (DNA): TGTGCCAGCAGCTTAGGGGCCGGACTAGCGGATTACAATGAGCAGTTCTTC.

This clone was picked up a small number of times. V and J are TRBV7-6 and TRBJ2-1; TRBD2 aligns across 8 bases. Germline CDR1 reads SGHVS; CDR2 reads FNYEAQ. CDR3 length: 19 residues. V shed 4 bases and J 7 bases; nucleotides not matched to a gene: 21. DNA for the CDR3: TGTGCCAGCAGCTCTACCCCCGCCTCCCTAGCGGGCGGAAGGAATGAGCAGTTCTTC. Its translation is CASSSTPASLAGGRNEQFF.

This clone was recorded a few times. The chain joins TRBV7-2 to TRBJ2-5; the D gene is possibly TRBD2 (6 bases). The germline V and J ends were trimmed by 5 bases and 3 bases, with 10 bases remaining between them. CDR1 is SGHTA and CDR2 is FQGNSA in the germline V gene. This CDR3 comprises 13 residues. CDR3 coding DNA: TGTGCCAGCAGCGCGACTAGAGAAGAGACCCAGTACTTC. Protein: CASSATREETQYF.

This clone was recorded a few times. This sequence joins TRBV7-8 and TRBJ2-3, with D maybe TRBD2 (6 bases). Looked up from germline, CDR1 is SGHVS and CDR2 is FQNEAQ. This CDR3 has 15 residues. V lost 5 bases, J lost 2 bases, and 14 bases lay in between. The CDR3 coding sequence is TGTGCCAGCAGCCCTAGCGTAGGGAACACAGATACGCAGTATTTT. It yields the protein CASSPSVGNTDTQYF.

The chain carries TRBV15 and TRBJ2-7; 10 nucleotides match TRBD2. V lost 1 base and J lost 4; bases outside the gene matches: 4. Germline CDR1 LNHNV, CDR2 YYDKDF (reference sequence). There are 15 residues in the CDR3. The CDR3 spells CATSRAIAGGYEQYF. CDR3 nucleotide sequence: TGTGCCACCAGCAGAGCTATAGCGGGAGGATACGAGCAGTACTTC.

For this clone: This clone may be a read error of a much larger clone one base away. The V gene is TRBV7-3, the J gene TRBJ2-5; no clear D. The CDR3 loop spans 13 amino acids. The germline V gene encodes CDR1 SGHTA and CDR2 FQGTGA. Trimming stripped 2 bases from V and 2 bases from J, with 6 bases between. The CDR3 region has the DNA TGTGCCAGCAGCTTAGGGGAACAAGAGACCCAGTACTTC. Protein sequence: CASSLGEQETQYF.

CDR3 residues: CASSVGAINQETQYF. The CDR3 nucleotides read TGTGCCAGCAGCGTAGGGGCTATTAACCAAGAGACCCAGTACTTC. V and J are TRBV9 and TRBJ2-5; D unclear. The CDR3 is made up of 15 amino acids. The germline V gene encodes CDR1 SGDLS and CDR2 YYNGEE. Trimming stripped 0 bases from V and 0 bases from J, with 9 bases between.

This clone was observed a handful of times. The chain couples TRBV15 to TRBJ1-3, with D perhaps matching TRBD1 (5 bases). Between the trimmed V and J ends, which lost 3 bases and 0 bases, there was a span of 9 bases. Germline loops: CDR1 LNHNV, CDR2 YYDKDF (reference sequence). The CDR3 consists of 15 residues. CDR3 bases: TGTGCCACCAGCAGGGAGGGGCCCTCTGGAAACACCATATATTTT. The encoded protein is CATSREGPSGNTIYF.

The table lists this clone with a few counts. The chain recombines TRBV7-2 with TRBJ2-7; no clear D gene. The V gene's germline CDR1 is SGHTA and CDR2 FQGNSA. The CDR3 length is 13 residues. V lost 5 bases, J lost 3 bases, and 11 bases lay in between. CDR3 sequence reads: CASSLENNYEQYF. DNA for the CDR3: TGTGCCAGCAGCCTCGAGAATAACTACGAGCAGTACTTC.

This clone has a handful of counts. The V call is TRBV28, the J call TRBJ2-1, with 7 positions matching TRBD2. Unmatched junction bases numbered 3, after V lost 3 bases and J lost 4 bases. CDR1 is MDHEN, CDR2 SYDVKM, per germline. CDR3 length: 14 amino acids. The CDR3 coding sequence is TGTGCCAGCAGTTTGCAGGGAGGGTACAATGAGCAGTTCTTC. The encoded protein is CASSLQGGYNEQFF.

The CDR3 loop is CASSPTGALSNQPQHF. The DNA for the CDR3 is TGTGCCAGCAGCCCGACAGGTGCCCTTAGCAATCAGCCCCAGCATTTT. The gene calls are TRBV7-8 and TRBJ1-5, with a tentative D call TRBD1 (6 bases). With 5 bases removed from V and 0 bases from J, the gap between germline ends came to 14 bases. The V gene's germline CDR1 is SGHVS and CDR2 FQNEAQ. The CDR3 is 16 amino acids.

This clone was seen a handful of times. The V call is TRBV15, the J call TRBJ2-7; no clear D gene. Germline V CDR1 and CDR2: LNHNV, YYDKDF (reference sequence). CDR3 length: 12 residues. Trimming pared 1 base from V and 3 bases from J, leaving 4 bases between. The CDR3 here is CATSRAGYEQYF. The DNA for the CDR3 is TGTGCCACCAGCAGAGCGGGCTACGAGCAGTACTTC.

As regards this clone: One end of the junction is discordant with germline, which a read error may explain. The rearrangement links TRBV27 to TRBJ2-4; TRBD1 agrees at 9 bases. Germline CDR1 is MNHEY and CDR2 is SMNVEV (reference sequence). The CDR3 covers 17 residues. The CDR3 here is CASSLSGTGPAKNIQYF. CDR3 sequence (DNA): TGTGCCAGCAGTCTATCAGGGACAGGGCCGGCCAAAAACATTCAGTACTTC.

This clone turned up a few times. The chain joins TRBV7-8 to TRBJ2-1, with D possibly matching TRBD1 (5 bases). With 3 bases removed from V and 0 bases from J, the gap between germline ends came to 9 bases. The CDR3 loop spans 15 amino acids. CDR1 SGHVS and CDR2 FQNEAQ come from the germline V gene. This CDR3 is CASSFGHSSYNEQFF. CDR3 DNA sequence: TGTGCCAGCAGCTTCGGACATAGCTCCTACAATGAGCAGTTCTTC.

With regard to this clone: Other DNA sequences of this sample code for an identical CDR3. This sequence joins TRBV7-2 and TRBJ2-3; no clear D gene. Germline V gene lookup returns CDR1 SGHTA and CDR2 FQGNSA. Trimming took 3 bases from V and 4 from J, leaving 8 bases between them. This CDR3 is built from 13 residues. CDR3 sequence: CASSLSRSDTQYF. The CDR3 region has the DNA TGTGCCAGCAGCTTGTCCAGGTCAGATACGCAGTATTTT.

This chain connects TRBV27 to TRBJ2-1, with D maybe TRBD2 (5 bases). Between the trimmed V and J ends, which lost 4 bases and 4 bases, there was a span of 14 bases. Germline lookup yields CDR1 MNHEY and CDR2 SMNVEV (reference sequence). The CDR3 extends over 15 amino acids. CDR3 sequence: CASSSVGVGYNEQFF. In nucleotides, the CDR3 is TGTGCCAGCAGTTCAGTGGGAGTTGGGTACAATGAGCAGTTCTTC.

Only a few counts were recorded for this clone. The V and J genes are TRBV2 and TRBJ1-2, with D perhaps matching TRBD1 (6 bases). From germline, CDR1 is SNHLY and CDR2 FYNNEI. There are 11 residues in the CDR3. The chain's CDR3 is CAPGRGGGYTF. The CDR3 DNA reads TGTGCTCCGGGCAGGGGTGGAGGCTACACCTTC. The complete variable domain, with remaining parts taken from reference TRBV2 and TRBJ1-2, reads EPEVTQTPSHQVTQMGQEVILRCVPISNHLYFYWYRQILGQKVEFLVSFYNNEISEKSEIFDDQFSVERPDGSNFTLKIRSTKLEDSAMYFCAPGRGGGYTFGSGTRLTVV.

The CDR3 nucleotides are TGTGCCAGCAACCAGCGGGAGCCCTACGAGCAGTACTTC. As protein: CASNQREPYEQYF. This sequence joins TRBV2 and TRBJ2-7; 8 bases match TRBD2. V shed 7 bases, J shed 2 bases, and the junction held 4 bases outside the gene matches. CDR1 and CDR2 from the germline V gene are SNHLY and FYNNEI. The CDR3 spans 13 residues.

This clone has a handful of counts. The gene calls are TRBV25-1 and TRBJ2-3; D might be TRBD2 (6 bases). There are 14 residues in the CDR3. The V end was cut by 3 bases, the J end by 2 bases, with 9 bases between. Germline CDR1 MGHDK, CDR2 SYGVNS. The CDR3 region has the DNA TGTGCCAGCAGTGATAGGGACTTCACAGATACGCAGTATTTT. Its protein is CASSDRDFTDTQYF.

The chain carries TRBV27 and TRBJ1-2; TRBD1 might be the D (5 bases). CDR3 length: 13 amino acids. Trimming took off 2 bases at V and 3 bases at J, with 7 bases between the two ends. Germline values: CDR1 MNHEY, CDR2 SMNVEV (reference sequence). CDR3 in DNA: TGTGCCAGCAGTTTAATAGGGGACTATGGCTACACCTTC. It yields the protein CASSLIGDYGYTF.

This clone was counted between two and nine times. This chain links TRBV7-8 with TRBJ1-1, with a possible D match to TRBD1 (6 bases). Germline lookup yields CDR1 SGHVS and CDR2 FQNEAQ. CDR3 length: 12 residues. V was pared by 4 bases and J by 8 bases, with 11 bases between. This CDR3 reads CASSSTGNEAFF. In nucleotides, the CDR3 is TGTGCCAGCAGCTCTACAGGGAACGAAGCTTTCTTT.

This clone was detected ten times or more. The V call is TRBV7-9, the J call TRBJ1-1; D is uncertain. Looked up from germline, CDR1 is SEHNR and CDR2 is FQNEAQ (reference sequence). The V end lost 5 bases, the J end lost 5 bases, and 15 bases lay between the germline ends. The CDR3 is 14 amino acids. CDR3: CASSPQFFRTEAFF. The CDR3 bases are TGTGCCAGCAGCCCCCAGTTTTTCCGGACTGAAGCTTTCTTT.

This clone showed up just a few times. The J gene is TRBJ2-1, the V gene TRBV7-9; D is possibly TRBD2 (5 bases). Trimming stripped 4 bases from V and 0 bases from J, with 19 bases between. The germline gives CDR1 SEHNR, CDR2 FQNEAQ (reference sequence). This CDR3 has 18 amino acids. The CDR3 region has the DNA TGTGCCAGCAGCTCCTCACTAGTTTATGTCGGCTCCTACAATGAGCAGTTCTTC. As protein: CASSSSLVYVGSYNEQFF.

This clone turned up a few times. This rearrangement joins TRBV5-1 to TRBJ2-3, with TRBD2 as a possible D gene (5 bases). Trimming took 4 bases from V and 0 from J, leaving 15 bases between them. The length of the CDR3 is 16 residues. CDR1 SGHRS and CDR2 YFSETQ come from the germline V gene. The CDR3 sequence: CASSLVSGTSTDTQYF. The CDR3 DNA reads TGCGCCAGCAGCCTCGTCAGCGGAACTAGCACAGATACGCAGTATTTT.

The chain recombines TRBV19 with TRBJ2-7, with 14 bases fitting TRBD2. The CDR3 spans 17 residues. CDR1 and CDR2 from the germline V gene are LNHDA and SQIVND (reference sequence). The J segment lost 4 bases and the V segment lost 4 bases, leaving 9 bases of the junction unmatched. The CDR3 here is CASSSSPGTSGSYEQYF. As DNA, the CDR3 is TGTGCCAGTAGTAGTTCCCCCGGGACTAGCGGGAGTTACGAGCAGTACTTC.

The CDR3 region is CASSDHRGRDEQFF. CDR3 DNA: TGCGCCAGCAGCGACCACAGGGGGAGAGATGAGCAGTTCTTC. The V gene is TRBV5-1, the J gene TRBJ2-1, with 8 nucleotides matching TRBD1. The ends lost 4 bases at V and 8 bases at J; junction bases unmatched: 8. CDR3 length: 14 amino acids. CDR1 and CDR2 (germline): SGHRS, YFSETQ. Variable domain in full (rest from reference TRBV5-1 and TRBJ2-1): KAGVTQTPRYLIKTRGQQVTLSCSPISGHRSVSWYQQTPGQGLQFLFEYFSETQRNKGNFPGRFSGRQFSNSRSEMNVSTLELGDSALYLCASSDHRGRDEQFFGPGTRLTVL.

This clone has a count of ten or more. The chain carries TRBV6-5 and TRBJ1-1, with 8 bases aligning to TRBD1. Looked up from germline, CDR1 is MNHEY and CDR2 is SVGAGI. The V gene end was trimmed by 6 bases and the J gene end by 9 bases; junction bases not matched to a gene: 9. The length of the CDR3 is 13 residues. CDR3 region: CASRPDREVQAFF. As DNA, the CDR3 is TGTGCCAGCAGACCGGACAGGGAAGTCCAAGCTTTCTTT.